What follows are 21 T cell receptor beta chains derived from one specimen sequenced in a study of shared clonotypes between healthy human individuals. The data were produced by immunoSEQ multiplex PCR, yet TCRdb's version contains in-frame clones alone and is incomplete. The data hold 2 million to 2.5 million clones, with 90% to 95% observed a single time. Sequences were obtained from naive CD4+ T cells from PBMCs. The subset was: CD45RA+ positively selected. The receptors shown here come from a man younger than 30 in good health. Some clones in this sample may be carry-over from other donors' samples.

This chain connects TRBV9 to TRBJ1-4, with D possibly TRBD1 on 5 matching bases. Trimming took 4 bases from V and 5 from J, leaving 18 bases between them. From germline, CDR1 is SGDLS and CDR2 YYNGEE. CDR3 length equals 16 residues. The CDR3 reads CASSPTFGRGNEKLFF. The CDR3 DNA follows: TGTGCCAGCAGCCCCACCTTCGGGCGGGGGAATGAAAAACTGTTTTTT.

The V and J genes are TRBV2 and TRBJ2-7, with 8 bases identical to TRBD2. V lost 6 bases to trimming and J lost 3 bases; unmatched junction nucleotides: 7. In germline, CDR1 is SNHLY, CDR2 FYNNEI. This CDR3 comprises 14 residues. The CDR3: CASRSLGGGYEQYF. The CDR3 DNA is TGTGCCAGCAGATCCCTCGGGGGGGGCTACGAGCAGTACTTC.

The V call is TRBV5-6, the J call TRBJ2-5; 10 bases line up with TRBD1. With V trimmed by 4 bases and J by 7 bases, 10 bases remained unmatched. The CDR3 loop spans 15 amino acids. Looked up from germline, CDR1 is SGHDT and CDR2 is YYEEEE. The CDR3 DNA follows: TGTGCCAGCAGCGGACCTGGACAGGGGGTTCGGACCCAGTACTTC. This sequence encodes CASSGPGQGVRTQYF.

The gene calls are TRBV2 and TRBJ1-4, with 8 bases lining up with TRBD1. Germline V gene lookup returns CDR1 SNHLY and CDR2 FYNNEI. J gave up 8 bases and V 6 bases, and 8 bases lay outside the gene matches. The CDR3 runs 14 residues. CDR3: CASRARTGIEKLFF. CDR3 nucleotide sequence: TGTGCCAGCAGGGCGCGGACAGGGATAGAAAAACTGTTTTTT.

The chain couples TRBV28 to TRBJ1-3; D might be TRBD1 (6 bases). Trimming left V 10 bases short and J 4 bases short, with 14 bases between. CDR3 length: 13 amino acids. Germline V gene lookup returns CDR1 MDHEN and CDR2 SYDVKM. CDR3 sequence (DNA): TGTGCCACCCGGACAGCGCTAGGAAACACCATATATTTT. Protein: CATRTALGNTIYF.

CDR3: CASSRPLAGQTGETQYF. The CDR3 DNA reads as TGTGCCAGCAGCCGACCACTAGCGGGACAGACGGGGGAGACCCAGTACTTC. The genes are TRBV5-6 and TRBJ2-5, with 10 bases matching TRBD2. The CDR3 extends over 17 amino acids. Trimming cost V 4 bases and J 5 bases; bases outside gene matches: 14. Germline assignment: CDR1 SGHDT and CDR2 YYEEEE.

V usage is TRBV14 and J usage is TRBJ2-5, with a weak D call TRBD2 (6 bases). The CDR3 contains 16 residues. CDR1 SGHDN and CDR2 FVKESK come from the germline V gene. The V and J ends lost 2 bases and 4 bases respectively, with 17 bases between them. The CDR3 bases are TGTGCCAGCAGCCAACTCATAGGAGGGCCCCCAGAGACCCAGTACTTC. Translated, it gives CASSQLIGGPPETQYF.

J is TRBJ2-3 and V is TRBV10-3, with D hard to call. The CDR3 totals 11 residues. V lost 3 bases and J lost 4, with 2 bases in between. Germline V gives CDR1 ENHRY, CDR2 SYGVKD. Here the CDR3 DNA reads TGTGCCATCAGTGACGCAGATACGCAGTATTTT. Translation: CAISDADTQYF.

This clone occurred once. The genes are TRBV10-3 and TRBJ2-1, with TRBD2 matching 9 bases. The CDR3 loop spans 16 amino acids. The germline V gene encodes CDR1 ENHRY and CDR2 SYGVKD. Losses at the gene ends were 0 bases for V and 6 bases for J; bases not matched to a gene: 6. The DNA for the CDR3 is TGTGCCATCAGTGAGTCTAGGGGACTAGCTGCCAATGAGCAGTTCTTC. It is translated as CAISESRGLAANEQFF.

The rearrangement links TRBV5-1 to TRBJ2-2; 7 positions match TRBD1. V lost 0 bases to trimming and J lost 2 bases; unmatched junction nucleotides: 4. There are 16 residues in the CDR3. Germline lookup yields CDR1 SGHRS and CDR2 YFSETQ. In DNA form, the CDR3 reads TGCGCCAGCAGCTTGGCCGGGACAGTAAACACCGGGGAGCTGTTTTTT. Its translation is CASSLAGTVNTGELFF.

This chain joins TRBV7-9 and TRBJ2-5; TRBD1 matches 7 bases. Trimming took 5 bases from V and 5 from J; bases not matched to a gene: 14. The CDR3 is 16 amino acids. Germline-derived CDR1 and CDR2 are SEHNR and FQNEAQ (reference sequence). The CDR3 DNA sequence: TGTGCCAGCAGCATTCGACAGGGCTTCGTTATGGAGACCCAGTACTTC. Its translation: CASSIRQGFVMETQYF.

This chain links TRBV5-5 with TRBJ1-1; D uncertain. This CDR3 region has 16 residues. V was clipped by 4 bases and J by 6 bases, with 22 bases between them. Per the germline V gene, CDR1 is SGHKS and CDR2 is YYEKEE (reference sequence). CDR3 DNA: TGTGCCAGCAGCCCCCCTTATGCTGCAAATTTCCCTGAAGCTTTCTTT. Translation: CASSPPYAANFPEAFF.

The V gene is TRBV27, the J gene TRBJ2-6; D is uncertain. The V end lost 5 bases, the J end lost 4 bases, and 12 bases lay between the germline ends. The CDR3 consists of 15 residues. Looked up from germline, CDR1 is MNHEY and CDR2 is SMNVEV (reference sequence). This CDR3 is CASSKTKAGANVLTF. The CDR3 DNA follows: TGTGCCAGCAGTAAGACCAAAGCGGGGGCCAACGTCCTGACTTTC.

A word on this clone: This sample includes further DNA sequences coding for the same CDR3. CDR3 coding DNA: TGTGCCAGCAGTTACTCGGGGACGGGAGACACTGAAGCTTTCTTT. This translates into CASSYSGTGDTEAFF. This chain links TRBV6-5 with TRBJ1-1; tentative D call: TRBD1 (5 bases). The CDR3 is 15 residues long. V was cut by 0 bases and J by 3 bases, with 11 bases left in between. Germline values: CDR1 MNHEY, CDR2 SVGAGI.

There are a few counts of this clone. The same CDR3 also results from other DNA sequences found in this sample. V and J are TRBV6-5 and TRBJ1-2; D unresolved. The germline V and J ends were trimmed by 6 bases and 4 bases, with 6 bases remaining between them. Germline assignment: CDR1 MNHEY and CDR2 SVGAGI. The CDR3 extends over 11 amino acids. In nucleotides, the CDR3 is TGTGCCAGCAGGTCTGGCTATGGCTACACCTTC. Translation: CASRSGYGYTF.

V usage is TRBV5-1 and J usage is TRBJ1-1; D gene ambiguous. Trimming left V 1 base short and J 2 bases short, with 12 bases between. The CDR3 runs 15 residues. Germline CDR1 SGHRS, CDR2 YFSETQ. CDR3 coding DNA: TGCGCCAGCAGCTTGATGGGGTACCCAAACACTGAAGCTTTCTTT. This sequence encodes CASSLMGYPNTEAFF.

The CDR3 is CASSPPGQGPPGRSEAFF. The CDR3, as DNA: TGTGCCAGCTCCCCGCCGGGACAGGGGCCCCCAGGGCGGTCTGAAGCTTTCTTT. The rearrangement joins TRBV18 to TRBJ1-1; 10 nucleotides match TRBD1. The ends lost 6 bases at V and 6 bases at J; junction bases unmatched: 19. CDR1 KGHSH and CDR2 LQKENI come from the germline V gene. The length of the CDR3 is 18 residues.

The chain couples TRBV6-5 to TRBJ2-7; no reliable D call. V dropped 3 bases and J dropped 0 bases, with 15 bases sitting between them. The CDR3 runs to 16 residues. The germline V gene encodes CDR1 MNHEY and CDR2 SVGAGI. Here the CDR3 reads CASSYRSLMPSYEQYF. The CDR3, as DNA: TGTGCCAGCAGTTATAGGTCCCTTATGCCCTCCTACGAGCAGTACTTC.

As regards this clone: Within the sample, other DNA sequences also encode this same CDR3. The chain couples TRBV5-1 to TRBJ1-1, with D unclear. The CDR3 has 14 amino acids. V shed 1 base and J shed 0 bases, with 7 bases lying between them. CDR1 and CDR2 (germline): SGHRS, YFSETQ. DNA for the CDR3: TGCGCCAGCAGCTTGACGGGGATGAACACTGAAGCTTTCTTT. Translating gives CASSLTGMNTEAFF.

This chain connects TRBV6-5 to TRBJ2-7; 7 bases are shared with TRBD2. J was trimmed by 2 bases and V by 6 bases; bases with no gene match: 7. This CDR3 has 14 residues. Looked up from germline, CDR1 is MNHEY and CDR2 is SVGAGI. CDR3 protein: CASSRGVEAYEQYF. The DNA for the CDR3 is TGTGCCAGCAGCCGGGGGGTAGAGGCCTACGAGCAGTACTTC.

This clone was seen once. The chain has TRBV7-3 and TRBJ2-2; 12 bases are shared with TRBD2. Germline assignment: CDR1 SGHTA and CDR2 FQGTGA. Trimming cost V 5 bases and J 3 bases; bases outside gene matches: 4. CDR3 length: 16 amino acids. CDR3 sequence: CASSATSGRHTGELFF. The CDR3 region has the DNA TGTGCCAGCAGCGCCACTAGCGGGAGGCACACCGGGGAGCTGTTTTTT.